The present TCR beta chain was sequenced within a study of beta chain features in type 1 diabetes. Study observations and caveats: All four CD4+ subsets from Type 1 diabetes patients carried moderately but significantly shorter TCRB CDR3s.

cDNA synthesis used the whole RNA isolate, giving expressed TCRB sequences. Clones were read by immunoSEQ multiplex PCR, and TCRdb kept only the in-frame ones, dropping some. The table includes around 650,000 clones, around 12% detected once. To note about this clone: Its antigen remains unidentified.

On average, the one heparinised blood draw given by each donor was approximately 100 mL. The CDR3 is 13 amino acids. Germline CDR1 and CDR2: SNHLY and FYNNEI. V was pared by 7 bases and J by 1 base, with 10 bases between. The sequence derives from a man under 40 with type 1 diabetes. This chain links TRBV2 with TRBJ2-5; D gene ambiguous. Source material: naive CD4+ T cells from blood. Here the CDR3 DNA reads TGTGCCAGCAAGAAGCAGCTCCAAGAGACCCAGTACTTC. Protein sequence: CASKKQLQETQYF.